This TCR beta chain was obtained from a study of blood T cells in healthy people across ages. Overall study results and limits: Naive T cell percentage strongly correlated with TCR beta diversity. Age showed a roughly linear inverse relationship with TCR beta diversity per million T cells.

Unmatched junction bases numbered 7, after V lost 0 bases and J lost 4 bases. The CDR3 sequence is 16 residues long. Germline V gene data show CDR1 as DFQATT and CDR2 as SNEGSKA (reference sequence). This clonotype was observed a few times. What it binds is unknown. In terms of origin and age, donors were healthy Caucasian individuals from Russia aged 6 to 90. The second PCR ran roughly 6 to 12 cycles with a sample-barcoded 5' primer and J-beta primers. A single record per CDR3 protein comes from TCRdb applying MiXCR to the 5' RACE reads. The table includes fewer than 900,000 distinct CDR3 sequences, roughly 44% detected once.

This receptor was identified in a woman between 55 and 75 years old in good health. Sequenced sample: blood. V is TRBV20-1 and J is TRBJ2-4, with 9 bases identical to TRBD2. CDR3 bases: TGCAGTGCTAGAGATTACGCGGGAGGGCCGAAAAACATTCAGTACTTC. The encoded protein is CSARDYAGGPKNIQYF.